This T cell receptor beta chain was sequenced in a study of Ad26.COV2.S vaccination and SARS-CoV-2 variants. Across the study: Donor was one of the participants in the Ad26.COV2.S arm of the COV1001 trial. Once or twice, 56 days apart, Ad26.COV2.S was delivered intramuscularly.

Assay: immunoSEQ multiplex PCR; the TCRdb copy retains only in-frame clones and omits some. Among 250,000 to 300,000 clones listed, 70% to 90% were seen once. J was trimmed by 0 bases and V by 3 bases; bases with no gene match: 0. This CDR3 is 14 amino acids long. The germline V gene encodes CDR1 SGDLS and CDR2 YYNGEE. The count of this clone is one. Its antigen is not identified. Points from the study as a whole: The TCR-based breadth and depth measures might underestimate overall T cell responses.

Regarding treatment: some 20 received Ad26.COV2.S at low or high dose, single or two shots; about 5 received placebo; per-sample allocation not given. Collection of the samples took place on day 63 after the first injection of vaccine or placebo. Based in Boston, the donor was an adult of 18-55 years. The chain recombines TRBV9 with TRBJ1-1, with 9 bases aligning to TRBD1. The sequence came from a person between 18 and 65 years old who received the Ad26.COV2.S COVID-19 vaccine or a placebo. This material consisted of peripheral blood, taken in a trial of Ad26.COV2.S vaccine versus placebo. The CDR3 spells CASSGDRVNTEAFF. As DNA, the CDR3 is TGTGCCAGCAGCGGGGACAGGGTGAACACTGAAGCTTTCTTT. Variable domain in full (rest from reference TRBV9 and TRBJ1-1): DSGVTQTPKHLITATGQRVTLRCSPRSGDLSVYWYQQSLDQGLQFLIQYYNGEERAKGNILERFSAQQFPDLHSELNLSSLELGDSALYFCASSGDRVNTEAFFGQGTRLTVV.